This T cell receptor beta chain appears in the sequencing data of a study of blood T cell repertoires in COVID-19. The CDR3 extends over 17 amino acids. Germline lookup yields CDR1 MNHEY and CDR2 SMNVEV (reference sequence). With 5 bases clipped from V and 9 bases from J, the junction kept 14 bases outside the gene matches. TCRdb's copy holds only in-frame clones and misses some; the assay was immunoSEQ multiplex PCR. The sample carries 310,000 or so clones, around 89% recorded once. The specimen was peripheral blood. The V call is TRBV27, the J call TRBJ2-1, with 12 bases aligning to TRBD1. This clonotype was sampled from a woman aged 45-59 years with active or convalescent COVID-19. The CDR3 reads CASSPRVRDRGPGEQFF. CDR3 in DNA: TGTGCCAGCAGTCCAAGGGTCCGGGACAGGGGGCCTGGTGAGCAGTTCTTC.